The entry below describes one T cell receptor beta chain. These data belong to a study of OX40 agonist ivuxolimab in advanced cancers. Study information: Ivuxolimab doses were 0.01, 0.1, 0.3, 1.5, 3 or 10 mg/kg every 2 weeks.

Libraries were prepared by immunoSEQ multiplex PCR; TCRdb keeps only in-frame clonotypes and omits some of them. The data show around 81,000 clones, about 86% seen once. The CDR3 is 14 residues long. CDR1 and CDR2 from the germline V gene are MNHEY and SVGAGI. Between the trimmed V and J ends, which lost 2 bases and 4 bases, there was a span of 11 bases. Samples of blood were obtained at baseline, on cycle 4 day 1, and on cycle 7 day 1. The TCR sequence derives from an adult with an advanced solid tumor such as melanoma, head and neck, liver or kidney cancer. The rearrangement links TRBV6-5 to TRBJ1-2; possible D gene TRBD1, 5 bases. The material sequenced was CD4+ or CD8+ T cells sorted from blood, taken in a trial of the OX40 agonist ivuxolimab. The CDR3 here is CASSYGAGPYGYTF. CDR3 in DNA: TGTGCCAGCAGTTACGGGGCAGGGCCCTATGGCTACACCTTC.